The T cell receptor (beta chain) under discussion was sequenced for a study of T cells after yellow fever vaccination. Overall study context: SMART-Seq v4 Ultra Low Input prepared the low-cell-number fractions. General study findings and limits: Some clonotypes, a small share, were shared between CD4 and CD8 compartments. The secondary response was weaker, and its peak arrived faster, on day 5 versus 15. Bulk-population clonotypes that are abundant could appear as contaminants in FACS-sorted repertoires.

CDR1 and CDR2 (germline): LGHDT, YNNKEL (reference sequence). This CDR3 comprises 14 residues. V was trimmed by 4 bases and J by 4 bases, leaving 13 bases between them. TCRdb redid the calling of the 5' RACE reads with MiXCR, one entry per CDR3 protein. Of over 300,000 distinct CDR3 sequences in the sample, 4.1% were seen once. Note on this clonotype: Antigen: not known.

The sample here was PBMCs, taken 5 days after the yellow fever booster vaccination. The TCR sequence derives from a man younger than 30 who received the YFV17D yellow fever vaccine. V gene TRBV3-1 combines with J gene TRBJ1-2, with TRBD1 as a possible D gene (6 bases). The CDR3 nucleotides are TGTGCCAGCAGCCCGACAGGTCCTCTCTATGGCTACACCTTC. Amino acid sequence: CASSPTGPLYGYTF. Complete variable domain (other parts from reference TRBV3-1 and TRBJ1-2): DTAVSQTPKYLVTQMGNDKSIKCEQNLGHDTMYWYKQDSKKFLKIMFSYNNKELIINETVPNRFSPKSPDKAHLNLHINSLELGDSAVYFCASSPTGPLYGYTFGSGTRLTVV.